This entry lists 9 T cell receptor beta chains sequenced from one sample in a study of blood T cell repertoires in COVID-19. Here immunoSEQ multiplex PCR was the method, and the copy in TCRdb shows in-frame clones only, minus some. The data show approximately 89,000 clones, about 85% seen once. The sample taken for sequencing was peripheral blood. These receptor sequences come from a man between 65 and 85 years old with acute or convalescent COVID-19.

This sequence joins TRBV10-3 and TRBJ2-6; 7 nucleotides match TRBD1. The CDR3 sequence is 16 residues long. The junction had 8 bases not matched to a gene; V was cut back by 6 bases and J by 3 bases. Germline CDR1 is ENHRY and CDR2 is SYGVKD. CDR3: CAIRADRLGGANVLTF. The CDR3 DNA is TGTGCCATCAGGGCGGACAGGTTGGGTGGGGCCAACGTCCTGACTTTC.

This clone was recorded only once. The rearrangement uses TRBV5-1 and TRBJ1-4, with 8 positions matching TRBD1. Germline V gene data show CDR1 as SGHRS and CDR2 as YFSETQ. The V segment lost 0 bases and the J segment 8 bases; nucleotides outside the gene matches: 6. This CDR3 contains 15 residues. The CDR3 spells CASSLARGPREKLFF. In DNA, the CDR3 is TGCGCCAGCAGCTTGGCCAGGGGGCCTCGAGAAAAACTGTTTTTT.

The gene calls are TRBV5-4 and TRBJ2-5, with 7 bases that match TRBD1. This CDR3 spans 15 amino acids. V shed 2 bases, J shed 3 bases, and the junction held 7 bases outside the gene matches. Germline V CDR1 and CDR2: SGHNT, YYREEE (reference sequence). The CDR3 sequence is CASSFEGAIEETQYF. In DNA form, the CDR3 reads TGTGCCAGCAGCTTTGAGGGGGCGATTGAAGAGACCCAGTACTTC.

V and J are TRBV3-1 (or the pseudogene TRBV3-2) and TRBJ2-1, with 9 bases identical to TRBD1. Germline CDR1 LGHDT, CDR2 YNNKEL (reference sequence). V shed 5 bases and J 5 bases; nucleotides not matched to a gene: 7. CDR3 length equals 15 residues. CDR3 DNA: TGTGCCAGCAGCTCGGGACAGGGCGTCCACAATGAGCAGTTCTTC. Protein sequence: CASSSGQGVHNEQFF.

The rearrangement links TRBV5-8 to TRBJ1-4; 9 bases align to TRBD1. From germline, CDR1 is SGHTS and CDR2 YDEGEE. The V gene end was trimmed by 4 bases and the J gene end by 5 bases; junction bases not matched to a gene: 6. The CDR3 runs to 15 residues. The CDR3 sequence is CASSPPGQGNEKLFF. As DNA, the CDR3 is TGTGCCAGCAGCCCCCCGGGACAGGGAAATGAAAAACTGTTTTTT.

This CDR3 is CATSTRQFTDTQYF. The CDR3 nucleotides are TGTGCCACCAGCACCAGACAGTTTACAGATACGCAGTATTTT. The chain links TRBV15 to TRBJ2-3, with D tentatively TRBD1 (5 bases). The CDR3 length is 14 residues. V shed 4 bases and J shed 3 bases, with 11 bases lying between them. Germline loops: CDR1 LNHNV, CDR2 YYDKDF (reference sequence).

The chain joins TRBV6-5 to TRBJ2-2; unclear D gene. Trimming shortened V by 8 bases and J by 5 bases, and 9 bases separated the two germline ends. The length of the CDR3 is 12 residues. CDR1 MNHEY and CDR2 SVGAGI come from the germline V gene. The CDR3 protein is CASASGTGELFF. CDR3 coding DNA: TGTGCCAGCGCTTCCGGGACCGGGGAGCTGTTTTTT.

This chain joins TRBV7-3 and TRBJ1-2, with no clear D. V was pared by 5 bases and J by 4 bases, with 11 bases between. Germline V gene data show CDR1 as SGHTA and CDR2 as FQGTGA. This CDR3 has 13 amino acids. CDR3 loop: CASSQPGGYGYTF. For the CDR3, the DNA is TGTGCCAGCAGCCAACCTGGAGGCTATGGCTACACCTTC.

The table lists this clone with a few counts. This chain links TRBV19 with TRBJ1-4; D might be TRBD1 (6 bases). This CDR3 contains 15 residues. The V and J ends lost 7 bases and 3 bases respectively, with 15 bases between them. Germline V gives CDR1 LNHDA, CDR2 SQIVND (reference sequence). The CDR3 sequence: CASNSWTDANEKLFF. The CDR3 DNA is TGTGCCAGTAACTCTTGGACAGACGCTAATGAAAAACTGTTTTTT.